A selection of T cell receptor beta chains follows, all from one sample in a study of cytomegalovirus exposure and HLA in healthy donors. The repertoire was sequenced with immunoSEQ multiplex PCR; TCRdb's copy has only in-frame clones and lacks some. The sample consists of approximately 65,000 clones, approximately 96% of them appearing once. The specimen was PBMCs. These receptors all come from a man between 18 and 29 years old in good health and CMV-seronegative. Each CDR3 is given with its conserved first and last residue. Fields, in order: clone size, D gene, V gene, J gene, CDR3 length, CDR3 DNA, CDR3 protein. The D gene is left open where the match is weak. A clone size is listed for some rows: how often the clone was seen (once, few, many), or a class if it is expanded.

clone size: .
D gene: .
V gene: TRBV28
J gene: TRBJ1-1
CDR3 length: 15
CDR3 DNA: TGTGCCAGCAGTTTACGAGGGGAGGGGATCACTGAAGCTTTCTTT
CDR3 protein: CASSLRGEGITEAFF

clone size: .
D gene: TRBD2
V gene: TRBV10-3
J gene: TRBJ2-3
CDR3 length: 15
CDR3 DNA: TGTGCCATCAGTAGGGGTAGCGGGAGCGCGGATACGCAGTATTTT
CDR3 protein: CAISRGSGSADTQYF

clone size: .
D gene: TRBD2
V gene: TRBV4-1
J gene: TRBJ2-1
CDR3 length: 16
CDR3 DNA: TGCGCCAGCAGCCCCGGGACTAGCGGGAGAGGGGGTGAGCAGTTCTTC
CDR3 protein: CASSPGTSGRGGEQFF

clone size: .
D gene: TRBD1
V gene: TRBV7-7
J gene: TRBJ2-7
CDR3 length: 14
CDR3 DNA: TGTGCTAGCAGCCCAAACAGGGGACGGGGCGAGCAGTACTTC
CDR3 protein: CASSPNRGRGEQYF

clone size: .
D gene: .
V gene: TRBV5-1
J gene: TRBJ2-3
CDR3 length: 16
CDR3 DNA: TGCGCCAGCAGCTTGGGTAGGCAGGGTGGCGCAGATACGCAGTATTTT
CDR3 protein: CASSLGRQGGADTQYF

clone size: .
D gene: .
V gene: TRBV4-2
J gene: TRBJ2-7
CDR3 length: 16
CDR3 DNA: TGTGCCAGCAGCCAAGATCAGGAACAGCCTTCCTACGAGCAGTACTTC
CDR3 protein: CASSQDQEQPSYEQYF

clone size: .
D gene: TRBD1
V gene: TRBV7-9
J gene: TRBJ1-5
CDR3 length: 14
CDR3 DNA: TGTGCCAGCAGCTTGGGACAGACCAATCAGCCCCAGCATTTT
CDR3 protein: CASSLGQTNQPQHF

clone size: .
D gene: TRBD2
V gene: TRBV29-1
J gene: TRBJ2-1
CDR3 length: 18
CDR3 DNA: TGCAGCGTTGTGCCGGCTAGCGGGAGGGCCTTTCCCTACAATGAGCAGTTCTTC
CDR3 protein: CSVVPASGRAFPYNEQFF

clone size: .
D gene: .
V gene: TRBV2
J gene: TRBJ1-5
CDR3 length: 13
CDR3 DNA: TGTGCCAGCAGTGAGGGGGCAAAACAGCCCCAGCATTTT
CDR3 protein: CASSEGAKQPQHF

clone size: .
D gene: .
V gene: TRBV5-4
J gene: TRBJ2-5
CDR3 length: 11
CDR3 DNA: TGTGCCAGCAGCTCACGGGAGACCCAGTACTTC
CDR3 protein: CASSSRETQYF

clone size: .
D gene: .
V gene: TRBV14
J gene: TRBJ2-3
CDR3 length: 13
CDR3 DNA: TGTGCCAGCAGCCAATTGTATACAGATACGCAGTATTTT
CDR3 protein: CASSQLYTDTQYF

clone size: once
D gene: .
V gene: TRBV6-5
J gene: TRBJ2-7
CDR3 length: 13
CDR3 DNA: TGTGCCAGCAGTTACTCGGACACCTACGAGCAGTACTTC
CDR3 protein: CASSYSDTYEQYF

clone size: .
D gene: TRBD1
V gene: TRBV29-1
J gene: TRBJ1-2
CDR3 length: 14
CDR3 DNA: TGCAGCGTCGAGGGGGCAGGCGTGGGAGCGGGCTACACCTTC
CDR3 protein: CSVEGAGVGAGYTF

clone size: .
D gene: .
V gene: TRBV18
J gene: TRBJ1-2
CDR3 length: 14
CDR3 DNA: TGTGCCAGCTCCCCGACCGACAGTGCGAATGGCTACACCTTC
CDR3 protein: CASSPTDSANGYTF

clone size: .
D gene: .
V gene: TRBV27
J gene: TRBJ2-7
CDR3 length: 14
CDR3 DNA: TGTGCCAGCAGTAAGACTCACCTAGGCTACGAGCAGTACTTC
CDR3 protein: CASSKTHLGYEQYF

clone size: .
D gene: .
V gene: TRBV19
J gene: TRBJ2-7
CDR3 length: 14
CDR3 DNA: TGTGCCAGTAGTCCTCCTACTATTCCCCTGGAGCAGTACTTC
CDR3 protein: CASSPPTIPLEQYF

clone size: once
D gene: TRBD1
V gene: TRBV5-1
J gene: TRBJ2-5
CDR3 length: 14
CDR3 DNA: TGCGCCAGCAGCTTGGGGCAGGGGGTCGAGACCCAGTACTTC
CDR3 protein: CASSLGQGVETQYF

clone size: .
D gene: TRBD2
V gene: TRBV6-5
J gene: TRBJ2-5
CDR3 length: 14
CDR3 DNA: TGTGCCAGCAGTTTGAGCGGGGGGTTGGAGACCCAGTACTTC
CDR3 protein: CASSLSGGLETQYF

clone size: .
D gene: .
V gene: TRBV4-1
J gene: TRBJ1-3
CDR3 length: 14
CDR3 DNA: TGCGCCAGCAGCGCAACAGGGATGAGATACACCATATATTTT
CDR3 protein: CASSATGMRYTIYF

clone size: .
D gene: TRBD1
V gene: TRBV28
J gene: TRBJ1-5
CDR3 length: 17
CDR3 DNA: TGTGCGACCAGTAAGGGGGTATGGGGACAGGGAGATCAGCCCCAGCATTTT
CDR3 protein: CATSKGVWGQGDQPQHF

clone size: .
D gene: .
V gene: TRBV14
J gene: TRBJ1-2
CDR3 length: 13
CDR3 DNA: TGTGCCAGCAGCCAAGTAGGGGACTATGGCTACACCTTC
CDR3 protein: CASSQVGDYGYTF

clone size: .
D gene: .
V gene: TRBV19
J gene: TRBJ1-5
CDR3 length: 15
CDR3 DNA: TGTGCCAGTAGTATATTGGGCGGGGGCGATCAGCCCCAGCATTTT
CDR3 protein: CASSILGGGDQPQHF

clone size: .
D gene: TRBD1
V gene: TRBV2
J gene: TRBJ2-1
CDR3 length: 14
CDR3 DNA: TGTGCCACCGGGGGACAGGGGAGGTACAATGAGCAGTTCTTC
CDR3 protein: CATGGQGRYNEQFF

clone size: .
D gene: TRBD1
V gene: TRBV6-4
J gene: TRBJ1-1
CDR3 length: 15
CDR3 DNA: TGTGCCAGCAGTAGGACGGGACAGGGGAACACTGAAGCTTTCTTT
CDR3 protein: CASSRTGQGNTEAFF